This entry lists 5 T cell receptor beta chains sequenced from one sample in a study of cytomegalovirus exposure and HLA in healthy donors. The PCR contained 60 Vbeta and 13 Jbeta primers. Clones were sequenced by immunoSEQ multiplex PCR, and TCRdb holds only the in-frame ones, with some missing. There are about 140,000 clones in the sample; about three quarters occur only once, and 3.9% lies in the top ten. Sequences were obtained from PBMCs. Receptors were obtained from a male donor in good health and CMV-seronegative.

This rearrangement joins TRBV14 to TRBJ2-1, with 14 bases matching TRBD2. Per the germline V gene, CDR1 is SGHDN and CDR2 is FVKESK. CDR3 length equals 17 residues. The V gene end was trimmed by 0 bases and the J gene end by 7 bases; junction bases not matched to a gene: 5. The CDR3 DNA is TGTGCCAGCAGCCAAGAGACCGGGACTAGCGGGAGTAATGAGCAGTTCTTC. Translating gives CASSQETGTSGSNEQFF.

This clone was seen only once. The V and J genes are TRBV5-1 and TRBJ2-5, with 10 bases identical to TRBD1. The closer fit of TRBJ2-7 to the DNA end suggests the J call may be wrong. Germline V gene lookup returns CDR1 SGHRS and CDR2 YFSETQ. This CDR3 comprises 14 residues. This chain's CDR3 is CASSAGTGVYEQYF. For the CDR3, the DNA is TGCGCCAGCAGCGCCGGGACAGGGGTCTACGAGCAGTACTTC.

The rearrangement joins TRBV4-1 to TRBJ2-3; 11 bases are a match to TRBD2. Per the germline V gene, CDR1 is MGHRA and CDR2 is YSYEKL. The CDR3 length is 16 residues. V was pared by 3 bases and J by 3 bases, with 5 bases of the junction left unmatched. The CDR3 sequence: CASSQRTSGYTDTQYF. CDR3 sequence (DNA): TGCGCCAGCAGCCAGAGGACTAGCGGGTATACAGATACGCAGTATTTT.

The chain joins TRBV6-5 to TRBJ1-1, with D uncertain. V shed 0 bases and J shed 4 bases, with 12 bases lying between them. CDR3 length: 15 residues. Per the germline V gene, CDR1 is MNHEY and CDR2 is SVGAGI. The CDR3 nucleotides are TGTGCCAGCAGTTACTCCCGAAACAGTCCCACTGAAGCTTTCTTT. It translates to CASSYSRNSPTEAFF.

The chain couples TRBV2 to TRBJ1-1; D is uncertain. Germline CDR1 reads SNHLY; CDR2 reads FYNNEI. The V end lost 2 bases, the J end lost 0 bases, and 10 bases lay between the germline ends. The CDR3 loop spans 15 amino acids. CDR3 protein: CASSEKRLLNTEAFF. The CDR3 bases are TGTGCCAGCAGTGAAAAAAGACTCCTGAACACTGAAGCTTTCTTT.